This TCR beta chain was recorded in a study of T cells in Graves' hyperthyroidism and ophthalmopathy. The CDR3 has 17 residues. The ends lost 4 bases at V and 0 bases at J; junction bases unmatched: 7. Germline values: CDR1 SGHKS, CDR2 YYEKEE (reference sequence). This clonotype was seen repeatedly, ten times or more. Thyroid ultrasound and orbital computed tomography, with clinical symptoms and serum thyroxine and TRAb, informed diagnoses. TCR beta CDR3 regions were amplified from RNA. Researchers ran a first-round RT-PCR on the TCR CDR3 using the HTBI primer set. MiXCR, run by TCRdb on the multiplex PCR reads, gives a single entry per CDR3 protein. This table has about 200,000 distinct CDR3 sequences, roughly a sixth appearing once.

Input material: blood. The TCR comes from a woman in her forties or fifties with Graves' hyperthyroidism. The V call is TRBV5-5, the J call TRBJ2-5; 12 positions match TRBD2. DNA for the CDR3: TGTGCCAGCAGCACTCTAGCGGGAGGGCGTAACCAAGAGACCCAGTACTTC. Its translation is CASSTLAGGRNQETQYF.